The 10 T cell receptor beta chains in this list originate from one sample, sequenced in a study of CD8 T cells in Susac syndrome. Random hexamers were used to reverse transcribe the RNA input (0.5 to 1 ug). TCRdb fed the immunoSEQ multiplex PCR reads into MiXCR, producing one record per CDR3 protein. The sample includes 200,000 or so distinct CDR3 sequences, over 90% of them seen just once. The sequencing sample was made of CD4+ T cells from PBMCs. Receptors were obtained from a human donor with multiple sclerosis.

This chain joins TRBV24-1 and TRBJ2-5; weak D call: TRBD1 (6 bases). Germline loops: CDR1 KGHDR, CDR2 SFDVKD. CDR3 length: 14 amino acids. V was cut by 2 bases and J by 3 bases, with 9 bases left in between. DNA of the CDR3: TGTGCCACCAGTGATTCCTGGACAGAAGAGACCCAGTACTTC. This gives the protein CATSDSWTEETQYF.

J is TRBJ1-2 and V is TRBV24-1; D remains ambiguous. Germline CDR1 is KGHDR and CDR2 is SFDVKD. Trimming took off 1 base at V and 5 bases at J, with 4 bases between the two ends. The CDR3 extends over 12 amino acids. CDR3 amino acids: CATSDLEYGYTF. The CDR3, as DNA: TGTGCCACCAGTGATTTAGAGTATGGCTACACCTTC.

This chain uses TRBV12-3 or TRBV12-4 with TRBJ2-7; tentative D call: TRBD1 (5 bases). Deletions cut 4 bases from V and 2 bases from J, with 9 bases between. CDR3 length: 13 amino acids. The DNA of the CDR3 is TGTGCCAGCAGTTCCGACAGAGCCTACGAGCAGTACTTC. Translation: CASSSDRAYEQYF.

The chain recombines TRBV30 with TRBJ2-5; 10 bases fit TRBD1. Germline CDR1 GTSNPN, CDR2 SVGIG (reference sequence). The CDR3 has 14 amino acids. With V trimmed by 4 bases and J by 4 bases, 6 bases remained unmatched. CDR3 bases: TGTGCCTGGAATCGCGGGACAGGGGCAGAGACCCAGTACTTC. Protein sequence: CAWNRGTGAETQYF.

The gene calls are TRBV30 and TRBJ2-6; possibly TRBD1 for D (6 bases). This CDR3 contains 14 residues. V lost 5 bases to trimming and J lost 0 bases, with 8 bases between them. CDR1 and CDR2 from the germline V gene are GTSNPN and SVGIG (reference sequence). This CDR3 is CAWARGSGANVLTF. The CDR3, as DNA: TGTGCCTGGGCCAGGGGCTCTGGGGCCAACGTCCTGACTTTC. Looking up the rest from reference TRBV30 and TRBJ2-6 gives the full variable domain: SQTIHQWPATLVQPVGSPLSLECTVEGTSNPNLYWYRQAAGRGLQLLFYSVGIGQISSEVPQNLSASRPQDRQFILSSKKLLLSDSGFYLCAWARGSGANVLTFGAGSRLTVL.

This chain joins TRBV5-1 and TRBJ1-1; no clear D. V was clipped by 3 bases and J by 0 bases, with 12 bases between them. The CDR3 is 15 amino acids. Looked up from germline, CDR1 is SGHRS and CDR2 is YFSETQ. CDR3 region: CASSSQEHMNTEAFF. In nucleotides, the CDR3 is TGCGCCAGCAGCTCCCAGGAACACATGAACACTGAAGCTTTCTTT. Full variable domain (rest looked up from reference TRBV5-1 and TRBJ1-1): KAGVTQTPRYLIKTRGQQVTLSCSPISGHRSVSWYQQTPGQGLQFLFEYFSETQRNKGNFPGRFSGRQFSNSRSEMNVSTLELGDSALYLCASSSQEHMNTEAFFGQGTRLTVV.

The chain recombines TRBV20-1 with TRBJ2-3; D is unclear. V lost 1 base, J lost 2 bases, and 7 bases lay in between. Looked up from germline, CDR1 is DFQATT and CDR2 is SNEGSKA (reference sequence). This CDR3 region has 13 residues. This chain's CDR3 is CSARAGATDTQYF. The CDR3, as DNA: TGCAGTGCTAGAGCCGGCGCCACAGATACGCAGTATTTT.

CDR3 protein: CSVSRNNEQFF. CDR3 DNA sequence: TGCAGCGTGTCTAGGAACAATGAGCAGTTCTTC. This sequence joins TRBV29-1 and TRBJ2-1; no reliable D call. This CDR3 spans 11 amino acids. V was clipped by 6 bases and J by 5 bases, with 8 bases between them. Germline values: CDR1 SQVTM, CDR2 ANQGSEA.

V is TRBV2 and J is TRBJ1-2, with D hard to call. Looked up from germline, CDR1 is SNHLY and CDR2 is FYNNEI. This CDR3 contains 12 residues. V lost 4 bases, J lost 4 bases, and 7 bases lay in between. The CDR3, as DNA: TGTGCCAGCAGTGGTTATAGCTATGGCTACACCTTC. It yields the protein CASSGYSYGYTF.

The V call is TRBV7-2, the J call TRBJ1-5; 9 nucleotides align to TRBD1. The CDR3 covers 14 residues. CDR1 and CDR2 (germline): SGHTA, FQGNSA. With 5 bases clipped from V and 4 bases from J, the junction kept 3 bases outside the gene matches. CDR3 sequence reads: CASSRTGANQPQHF. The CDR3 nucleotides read TGTGCCAGCAGCCGGACAGGGGCGAATCAGCCCCAGCATTTT.